The 28 T cell receptor beta chains given below trace back to one sample, sequenced in a study of T-cell memory formation after mild COVID-19. TCRdb fed the 5' RACE reads into MiXCR, producing one record per CDR3 protein. Of about 420,000 distinct CDR3 sequences listed, roughly a quarter are singletons. Sequenced input: PBMCs or a T cell subset sorted from them (not recorded which). These receptors originate from an adult woman who had mild COVID-19 (a few samples of this study predate the infection). Cell type and time point are not known.

This clonotype was seen more than once but under ten times. J is TRBJ1-2 and V is TRBV7-9; 7 bases agree with TRBD1. The CDR3 extends over 14 amino acids. Trimming cost V 3 bases and J 1 base; bases outside gene matches: 2. The V gene's germline CDR1 is SEHNR and CDR2 FQNEAQ (reference sequence). The DNA for the CDR3 is TGTGCCAGCAGCTTGGGGACAGTTAACTATGGCTACACCTTC. This gives the protein CASSLGTVNYGYTF.

This rearrangement joins TRBV7-3 to TRBJ2-1, with D perhaps matching TRBD1 or TRBD2 (5 bases each). Trimming left V 0 bases short and J 8 bases short, with 14 bases between. This CDR3 has 15 amino acids. Germline CDR1 reads SGHTA; CDR2 reads FQGTGA. Here the CDR3 reads CASSLTGTLGDEQFF. The DNA for the CDR3 is TGTGCCAGCAGCTTAACGGGGACCTTGGGGGATGAGCAGTTCTTC.

The rearrangement uses TRBV7-9 and TRBJ1-1; 7 nucleotides line up with TRBD1. Germline assignment: CDR1 SEHNR and CDR2 FQNEAQ (reference sequence). This CDR3 region has 14 residues. Trimming removed 5 bases from V and 5 bases from J; junction bases left unmatched: 8. Here the CDR3 reads CASSPGWTGTEAFF. CDR3 sequence (DNA): TGTGCCAGCAGCCCAGGATGGACAGGAACTGAAGCTTTCTTT.

This chain joins TRBV4-1 and TRBJ1-5; TRBD1 is a possible D gene (6 bases). CDR1 and CDR2 (germline): MGHRA, YSYEKL. The CDR3 is 18 residues long. V was shortened by 2 bases and J by 3 bases, with 20 bases between the two germline ends. The CDR3 loop is CASSQRPLRGGNNQPQHF. In DNA, the CDR3 is TGCGCCAGCAGCCAAAGGCCACTCAGGGGAGGGAACAATCAGCCCCAGCATTTT.

This clonotype was seen a few times. The chain uses TRBV3-1 and TRBJ2-5, with D maybe TRBD2 (6 bases). In germline, CDR1 is LGHDT, CDR2 YNNKEL (reference sequence). Trimming left V 4 bases short and J 4 bases short, with 16 bases between. CDR3 length: 15 residues. The CDR3 here is CASSLRRGQIETQYF. CDR3 coding DNA: TGTGCCAGCAGCCTCAGGAGGGGTCAGATAGAGACCCAGTACTTC.

The J gene is TRBJ2-7, the V gene TRBV6-2 or TRBV6-3, with 7 bases that match TRBD1. V was pared by 6 bases and J by 3 bases, with 5 bases of the junction left unmatched. This CDR3 spans 13 amino acids. The germline V gene has CDR1 MNHEY and CDR2 SVGEGT. The CDR3 DNA reads TGTGCCAGCAGATGGACAGGCGTCTACGAGCAGTACTTC. As protein: CASRWTGVYEQYF.

This clonotype has a handful of counts. The V call is TRBV9, the J call TRBJ2-7; 11 nucleotides agree with TRBD1. V trimming: 7 bases; J trimming: 2 bases; junction bases outside the gene matches: 2. Germline V lookup: CDR1 SGDLS, CDR2 YYNGEE. CDR3 length equals 13 residues. The CDR3 bases are TGTGCCAGCGGGACAGGGGGGACCTACGAGCAGTACTTC. It codes for CASGTGGTYEQYF.

Only a few counts were recorded for this clonotype. J is TRBJ2-1 and V is TRBV29-1, with D hard to call. The germline V gene encodes CDR1 SQVTM and CDR2 ANQGSEA. This CDR3 contains 11 residues. V lost 4 bases, J lost 5 bases, and 6 bases lay in between. The DNA of the CDR3 is TGCAGCGTTGGACGGGACAATGAGCAGTTCTTC. As protein: CSVGRDNEQFF.

CDR3 DNA: TGTGCCACCCGAAATCCCCTAGCCGGGGAGCTGTTTTTT. Its translation: CATRNPLAGELFF. V and J are TRBV24-1 and TRBJ2-2; no clear D. Germline V CDR1 and CDR2: KGHDR, SFDVKD. The CDR3 sequence is 13 residues long. Trimming pared 9 bases from V and 6 bases from J, leaving 13 bases between.

This clonotype was observed a handful of times. The CDR3 sequence is CASSIDGPLNQPQHF. The CDR3 nucleotides are TGTGCCAGTAGTATAGATGGGCCTTTGAATCAGCCCCAGCATTTT. The V call is TRBV19, the J call TRBJ1-5; no reliable D call. Trimming shortened V by 0 bases and J by 4 bases, and 10 bases separated the two germline ends. Germline-derived CDR1 and CDR2 are LNHDA and SQIVND (reference sequence). The CDR3 covers 15 residues.

In regard to this clonotype: One end of the junction varies from germline; a read error may be responsible. V and J are TRBV11-2 and TRBJ2-1; tentatively, D is TRBD1 (5 bases). Germline CDR1 and CDR2: SGHAT and FQNNGV. This CDR3 region has 14 residues. Here the CDR3 DNA reads TGTGCCAGCAGATTAGGGGTGGTAGGCAATGAGCAGTTCTTC. Residues: CASRLGVVGNEQFF.

The CDR3 DNA sequence: TGTGCCAGCAGCAAAGTAGGGGGACAGATAGACACCGGGGAGCTGTTTTTT. Amino acid sequence: CASSKVGGQIDTGELFF. The J gene is TRBJ2-2, the V gene TRBV21-1; the listed D gene, TRBD1, was not tested against the DNA. TRBV21-1 is reported as a pseudogene. This CDR3 is 17 amino acids long.

There are a few counts of this clonotype. A much bigger clone sits one base away, suggesting this may be a read error. V usage is TRBV15 and J usage is TRBJ1-2, with 7 bases aligning to TRBD1. The V gene end was trimmed by 5 bases and the J gene end by 2 bases; junction bases not matched to a gene: 2. The CDR3 has 13 residues. CDR1 LNHNV and CDR2 YYDKDF come from the germline V gene (reference sequence). CDR3 DNA sequence: TGTGCCACCAGCCCGGACAGGAACTATGGCTACACCTTC. Translation: CATSPDRNYGYTF.

The sample holds many counts of this clonotype. CDR3 in DNA: TGTGCCAGCAGCTTACGGGGCTCCTACAATGAGCAGTTCTTC. It yields the protein CASSLRGSYNEQFF. The chain has TRBV7-6 and TRBJ2-1; possibly TRBD2 for D (5 bases). This CDR3 comprises 14 residues. Looked up from germline, CDR1 is SGHVS and CDR2 is FNYEAQ. Trimming removed 2 bases from V and 0 bases from J, with 5 bases in between.

The V gene is TRBV15, the J gene TRBJ1-2, with D perhaps TRBD1 (6 bases). This CDR3 has 15 amino acids. Trimming removed 2 bases from V and 8 bases from J, with 18 bases in between. Germline assignment: CDR1 LNHNV and CDR2 YYDKDF (reference sequence). The CDR3 DNA is TGTGCCACCAGCAGATCCTACTCCGGACAGTACGGCTACACCTTC. Amino acids: CATSRSYSGQYGYTF.

This clonotype was counted a few times. The V gene is TRBV2, the J gene TRBJ2-5; D gene ambiguous. The CDR3 has 13 residues. V lost 4 bases and J lost 2, with 8 bases in between. In germline, CDR1 is SNHLY, CDR2 FYNNEI. CDR3 nucleotide sequence: TGTGCCAGCAGTGTCTACAGACAAGAGACCCAGTACTTC. This codes for CASSVYRQETQYF.

The chain is built from TRBV7-3 and TRBJ2-1; 16 bases fit TRBD2. The germline V gene encodes CDR1 SGHTA and CDR2 FQGTGA. The CDR3 sequence is 18 residues long. Trimming removed 5 bases from V and 8 bases from J; junction bases left unmatched: 12. The CDR3 bases are TGTGCCAGCAGCCCCGAGGGGGGACTAGCGGGAGGGAGCCATGAGCAGTTCTTC. This sequence encodes CASSPEGGLAGGSHEQFF.

This clonotype has just a few counts. The chain is built from TRBV3-1 and TRBJ2-1; 13 positions agree with TRBD2. Trimming at V came to 4 bases and at J to 9 bases, leaving 9 bases not matched to a gene. CDR1 is LGHDT and CDR2 is YNNKEL in the germline V gene (reference sequence). This CDR3 has 16 residues. CDR3: CASSPGLAGNGVEQFF. CDR3 in DNA: TGTGCCAGCAGCCCGGGACTAGCGGGGAATGGGGTTGAGCAGTTCTTC.

Only a few counts were recorded for this clonotype. The chain is built from TRBV2 and TRBJ2-5; no definite D call. The ends were cut back, 2 bases at V and 4 bases at J, with 8 bases in the middle. This CDR3 is built from 13 residues. The germline CDR1 and CDR2 sequences are SNHLY and FYNNEI. CDR3 DNA: TGTGCCAGCAGTGAATTGTCATCAGAGACCCAGTACTTC. Encoded protein: CASSELSSETQYF.

V and J are TRBV20-1 and TRBJ2-7, with D perhaps TRBD1 (6 bases). CDR1 is DFQATT, CDR2 SNEGSKA, per germline (reference sequence). Trimming shortened V by 8 bases and J by 7 bases, and 24 bases separated the two germline ends. The CDR3 runs 14 residues. CDR3 residues: CSWEDDRSSREQYF. CDR3 DNA: TGCAGTTGGGAAGACGACAGGTCCTCTAGGGAGCAGTACTTC.

This clonotype showed up just a few times. The chain links TRBV7-3 to TRBJ2-1, with D uncertain. This CDR3 spans 13 amino acids. Germline V gene sequence: CDR1 SGHTA, CDR2 FQGTGA. V was trimmed by 3 bases and J by 10 bases, leaving 13 bases between them. CDR3: CASSFGLSGEQFF. The CDR3 nucleotides are TGTGCCAGCAGCTTTGGTCTTTCCGGGGAGCAGTTCTTC. The full variable domain, completed using reference TRBV7-3 and TRBJ2-1, is GAGVSQTPSNKVTEKGKYVELRCDPISGHTALYWYRQSLGQGPEFLIYFQGTGAADDSGLPNDRFFAVRPEGSVSTLKIQRTERGDSAVYLCASSFGLSGEQFFGPGTRLTVL.

V gene TRBV11-2 combines with J gene TRBJ1-2; 8 bases line up with TRBD1. The CDR3 spans 16 residues. CDR1 SGHAT and CDR2 FQNNGV come from the germline V gene. The V gene end was trimmed by 5 bases and the J gene end by 8 bases; junction bases not matched to a gene: 16. CDR3 loop: CASSPRTGGRGQGYTF. CDR3 bases: TGTGCCAGCAGCCCCAGGACAGGTGGCAGGGGGCAGGGCTACACCTTC.

The chain couples TRBV7-3 to TRBJ1-1; D is unresolved. The CDR3 consists of 17 residues. CDR1 and CDR2 (germline): SGHTA, FQGTGA. V lost 1 base, J lost 0 bases, and 15 bases lay in between. CDR3 protein: CASSLRPGGLVNTEAFF. As DNA, the CDR3 is TGTGCCAGCAGCTTAAGGCCCGGTGGGCTTGTGAACACTGAAGCTTTCTTT.

The chain links TRBV27 to TRBJ1-1, with D uncertain. The germline CDR1 and CDR2 sequences are MNHEY and SMNVEV (reference sequence). Deletions cut 3 bases from V and 1 base from J, with 12 bases between. This CDR3 has 15 amino acids. CDR3 coding DNA: TGTGCCAGCAGTTTTTTTGGGCTTCCGAACACTGAAGCTTTCTTT. Encoded protein: CASSFFGLPNTEAFF.

This clonotype was counted between two and nine times. V usage is TRBV12-3 or TRBV12-4 and J usage is TRBJ2-7; 9 bases fit TRBD1. The length of the CDR3 is 14 residues. V lost 5 bases to trimming and J lost 7 bases; unmatched junction nucleotides: 9. The CDR3 sequence: CASSLTGGALEQYF. In DNA form, the CDR3 reads TGTGCCAGCAGTCTCACAGGGGGCGCGTTGGAGCAGTACTTC.

The chain joins TRBV7-9 to TRBJ2-1; D assignment may be TRBD1 or TRBD2 (5 bases each). CDR3 size: 14 residues. Germline assignment: CDR1 SEHNR and CDR2 FQNEAQ (reference sequence). Trimming left V 4 bases short and J 3 bases short, with 10 bases between. For the CDR3, the DNA is TGTGCCAGCAGCTCGGGGACGTTCTACAATGAGCAGTTCTTC. Its translation is CASSSGTFYNEQFF.

The chain links TRBV12-3 or TRBV12-4 to TRBJ2-7; 12 nucleotides line up with TRBD1. V was clipped by 6 bases and J by 0 bases; unmatched bases: 9. The CDR3 runs to 17 residues. The CDR3 DNA is TGTGCCAGCAGGGGGGACAGGGGGCGTTCCTTCTCCTACGAGCAGTACTTC. This sequence encodes CASRGDRGRSFSYEQYF.

Points on this clonotype: Compared with germline, one end of the junction differs, possibly owing to a read error. The chain recombines TRBV12-3 or TRBV12-4 with TRBJ2-3; 11 bases are shared with TRBD2. This CDR3 is built from 13 residues. The CDR3: CASRLAGGDTQYF. The CDR3 nucleotides read TGTGCCAGCAGATTAGCGGGGGGGGATACGCAGTATTTT.